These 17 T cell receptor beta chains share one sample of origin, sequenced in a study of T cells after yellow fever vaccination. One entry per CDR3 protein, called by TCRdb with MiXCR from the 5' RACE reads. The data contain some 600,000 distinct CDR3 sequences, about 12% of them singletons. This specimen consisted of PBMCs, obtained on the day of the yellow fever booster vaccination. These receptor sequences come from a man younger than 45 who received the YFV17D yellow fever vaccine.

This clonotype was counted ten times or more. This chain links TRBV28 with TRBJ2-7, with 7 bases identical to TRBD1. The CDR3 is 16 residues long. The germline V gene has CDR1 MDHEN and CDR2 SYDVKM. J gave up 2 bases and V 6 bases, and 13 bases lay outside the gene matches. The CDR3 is CASRETPGQLTYEQYF. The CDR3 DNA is TGTGCCAGCAGAGAGACCCCGGGACAGCTTACCTACGAGCAGTACTTC.

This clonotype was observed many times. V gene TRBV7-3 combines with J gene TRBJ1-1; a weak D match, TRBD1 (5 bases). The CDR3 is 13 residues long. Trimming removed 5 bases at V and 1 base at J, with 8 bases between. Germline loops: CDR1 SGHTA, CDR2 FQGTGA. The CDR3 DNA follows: TGTGCCAGCAGCCGACAGCAGAACACTGAAGCTTTCTTT. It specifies CASSRQQNTEAFF.

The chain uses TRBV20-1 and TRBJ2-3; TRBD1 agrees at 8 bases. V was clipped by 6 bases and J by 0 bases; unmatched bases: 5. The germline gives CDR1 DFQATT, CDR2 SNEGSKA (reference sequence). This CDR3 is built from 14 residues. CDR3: CSARRGPSTDTQYF. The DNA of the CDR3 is TGCAGTGCCCGCAGGGGGCCTAGCACAGATACGCAGTATTTT.

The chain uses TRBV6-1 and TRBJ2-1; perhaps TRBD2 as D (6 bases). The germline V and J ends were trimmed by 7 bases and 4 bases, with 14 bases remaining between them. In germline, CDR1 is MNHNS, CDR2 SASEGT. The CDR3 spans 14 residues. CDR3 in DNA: TGTGCCAGCACCTCCGGCGGGGCTTACAATGAGCAGTTCTTC. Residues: CASTSGGAYNEQFF.

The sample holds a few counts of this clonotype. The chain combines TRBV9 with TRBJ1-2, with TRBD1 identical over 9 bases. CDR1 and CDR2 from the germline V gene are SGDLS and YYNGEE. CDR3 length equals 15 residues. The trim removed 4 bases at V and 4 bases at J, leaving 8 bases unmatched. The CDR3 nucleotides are TGTGCCAGCAGCCCTGGGGACAGGGCAGGCTATGGCTACACCTTC. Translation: CASSPGDRAGYGYTF.

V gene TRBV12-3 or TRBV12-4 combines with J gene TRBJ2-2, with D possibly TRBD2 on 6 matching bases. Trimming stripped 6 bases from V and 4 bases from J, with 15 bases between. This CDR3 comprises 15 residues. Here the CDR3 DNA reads TGTGCCAGCAGACCCACGGGACTCCTCACCGGGGAGCTGTTTTTT. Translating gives CASRPTGLLTGELFF.

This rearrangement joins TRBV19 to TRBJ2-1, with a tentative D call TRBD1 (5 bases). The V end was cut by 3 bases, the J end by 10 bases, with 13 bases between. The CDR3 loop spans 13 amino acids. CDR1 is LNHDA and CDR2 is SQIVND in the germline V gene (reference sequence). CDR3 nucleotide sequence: TGTGCCAGTAGTATTGTCACCCCAGGGGAGCAGTTCTTC. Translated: CASSIVTPGEQFF.

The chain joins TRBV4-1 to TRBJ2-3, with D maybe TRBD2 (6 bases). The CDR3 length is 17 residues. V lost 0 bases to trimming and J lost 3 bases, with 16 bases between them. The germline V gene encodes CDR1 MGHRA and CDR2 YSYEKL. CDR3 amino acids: CASSQDYSGPLTDTQYF. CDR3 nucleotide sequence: TGCGCCAGCAGCCAAGACTATAGCGGACCCCTAACAGATACGCAGTATTTT.

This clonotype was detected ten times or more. This chain's CDR3 is CASSFRGSGGSRQETQYF. The DNA for the CDR3 is TGTGCCAGCAGCTTTAGGGGGTCGGGCGGGAGCCGCCAAGAGACCCAGTACTTC. J is TRBJ2-5 and V is TRBV5-6; the D gene is possibly TRBD2 (7 bases). CDR3 size: 18 residues. In germline, CDR1 is SGHDT, CDR2 YYEEEE. Trimming shortened V by 2 bases and J by 1 base, and 21 bases separated the two germline ends.

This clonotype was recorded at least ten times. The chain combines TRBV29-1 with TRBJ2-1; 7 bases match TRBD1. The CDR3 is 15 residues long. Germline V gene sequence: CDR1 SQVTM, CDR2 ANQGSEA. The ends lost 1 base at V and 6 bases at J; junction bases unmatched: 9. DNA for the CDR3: TGCAGCGTTGAAGTCGGGTCAGGGGGTTTCAATGAGCAGTTCTTC. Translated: CSVEVGSGGFNEQFF.

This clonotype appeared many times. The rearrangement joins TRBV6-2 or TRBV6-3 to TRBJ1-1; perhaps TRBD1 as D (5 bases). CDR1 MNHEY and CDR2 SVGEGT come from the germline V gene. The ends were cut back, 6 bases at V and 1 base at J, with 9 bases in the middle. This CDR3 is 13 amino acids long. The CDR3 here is CASRDSSNTEAFF. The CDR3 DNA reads TGTGCCAGCAGAGACAGCTCGAACACTGAAGCTTTCTTT.

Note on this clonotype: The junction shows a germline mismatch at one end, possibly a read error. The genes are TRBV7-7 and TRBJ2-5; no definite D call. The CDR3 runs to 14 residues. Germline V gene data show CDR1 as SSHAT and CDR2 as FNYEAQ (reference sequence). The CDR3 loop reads CASSARLYGETQYF. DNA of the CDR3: TGTGCTAGCAGCGCCCGACTGTACGGCGAGACCCAGTACTTC.

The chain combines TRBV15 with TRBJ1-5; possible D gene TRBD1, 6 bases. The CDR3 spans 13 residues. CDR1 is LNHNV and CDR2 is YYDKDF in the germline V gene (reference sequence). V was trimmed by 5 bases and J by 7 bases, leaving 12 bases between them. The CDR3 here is CATSQGIQQPQHF. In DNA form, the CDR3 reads TGTGCCACCAGCCAGGGGATTCAGCAGCCCCAGCATTTT.

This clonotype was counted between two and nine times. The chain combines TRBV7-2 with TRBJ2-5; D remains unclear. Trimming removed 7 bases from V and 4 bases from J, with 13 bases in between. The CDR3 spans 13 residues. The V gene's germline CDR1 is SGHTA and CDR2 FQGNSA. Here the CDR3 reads CASTLFQRETQYF. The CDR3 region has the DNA TGTGCCAGCACCCTATTCCAAAGAGAGACCCAGTACTTC.

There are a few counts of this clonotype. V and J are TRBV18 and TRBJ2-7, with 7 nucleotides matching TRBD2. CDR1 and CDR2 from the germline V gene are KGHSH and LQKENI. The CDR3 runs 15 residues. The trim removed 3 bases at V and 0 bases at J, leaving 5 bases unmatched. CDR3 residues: CASSPGGYGSYEQYF. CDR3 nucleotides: TGTGCCAGCTCACCGGGAGGGTACGGCTCCTACGAGCAGTACTTC.

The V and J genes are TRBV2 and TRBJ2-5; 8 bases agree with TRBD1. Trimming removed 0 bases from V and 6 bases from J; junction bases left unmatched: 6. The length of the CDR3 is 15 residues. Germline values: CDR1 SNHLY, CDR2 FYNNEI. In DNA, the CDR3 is TGTGCCAGCAGTGAAGCGCGGACAGGGAGGCAGACCCAGTACTTC. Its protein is CASSEARTGRQTQYF.

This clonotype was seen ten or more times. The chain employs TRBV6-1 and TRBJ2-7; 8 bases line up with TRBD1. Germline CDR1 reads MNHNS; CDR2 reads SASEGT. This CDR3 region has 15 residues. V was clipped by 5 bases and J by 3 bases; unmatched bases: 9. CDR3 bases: TGTGCCAGCAGTAAATACCGGGACAGGATCTACGAGCAGTACTTC. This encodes CASSKYRDRIYEQYF.